These 17 T cell receptor beta chains were sequenced from one sample in a study of T cell responses to AZD1222 COVID-19 vaccine. The method was immunoSEQ multiplex PCR; TCRdb's version includes in-frame clones alone and lacks a portion of them. Here the sample spans 20,000 or so clones, almost 85% being singletons. The specimen comprised peripheral blood, sampled 28 days after the second AZD1222 dose. The receptors were gathered from an adult who received the AZD1222 COVID-19 vaccine.

The chain couples TRBV12-5 to TRBJ2-3; 9 bases fit TRBD1. Germline-derived CDR1 and CDR2 are LGHNT and FRNRAP. The CDR3 has 16 residues. The junction had 8 bases not matched to a gene; V was cut back by 4 bases and J by 3 bases. CDR3 in amino acids: CASGSPGTGSTDTQYF. The CDR3 coding sequence is TGTGCTAGTGGTTCCCCCGGGACAGGGAGTACAGATACGCAGTATTTT.

The chain couples TRBV19 to TRBJ1-2; D is perhaps TRBD1 (5 bases). CDR3 length: 14 residues. The V end lost 0 bases, the J end lost 2 bases, and 7 bases lay between the germline ends. From germline, CDR1 is LNHDA and CDR2 SQIVND (reference sequence). The CDR3 reads CASSIDRVNYGYTF. The CDR3 coding sequence is TGTGCCAGTAGTATAGACAGGGTGAACTATGGCTACACCTTC.

The chain is built from TRBV7-2 and TRBJ1-4; no clear D gene. This CDR3 comprises 15 residues. Trimming pared 1 base from V and 6 bases from J, leaving 12 bases between. Germline V lookup: CDR1 SGHTA, CDR2 FQGNSA. CDR3 bases: TGTGCCAGCAGCTTAGACGGACGCCAGGATGAAAAACTGTTTTTT. It encodes CASSLDGRQDEKLFF.

The CDR3: CATSKRTGETLYGYTF. CDR3 DNA: TGTGCCACCAGCAAGCGTACAGGGGAAACGCTTTATGGCTACACCTTC. The chain joins TRBV15 to TRBJ1-2, with 7 bases identical to TRBD1. The CDR3 loop spans 16 amino acids. J lost 5 bases, V lost 4 bases, and 13 bases had no gene match. The germline V gene encodes CDR1 LNHNV and CDR2 YYDKDF (reference sequence).

This clone was seen a single time. The chain joins TRBV7-6 to TRBJ2-5; 9 positions match TRBD1. The CDR3 is 14 residues long. CDR1 and CDR2 from the germline V gene are SGHVS and FNYEAQ. The V gene end was trimmed by 3 bases and the J gene end by 4 bases; junction bases not matched to a gene: 3. Here the CDR3 reads CASSLTGGRETQYF. The CDR3 DNA reads TGTGCCAGCAGCTTGACAGGGGGACGAGAGACCCAGTACTTC.

This chain uses TRBV7-8 with TRBJ1-2, with unresolved D. The CDR3 is 11 residues long. The germline V gene encodes CDR1 SGHVS and CDR2 FQNEAQ. With 5 bases removed from V and 8 bases from J, the gap between germline ends came to 9 bases. The CDR3 nucleotides read TGTGCCAGCAGCGCGTCCGGGGGCTACACCTTC. This gives the protein CASSASGGYTF.

The table lists this clone with a few counts. The chain uses TRBV19 and TRBJ1-1, with D possibly TRBD1 on 5 matching bases. There are 14 residues in the CDR3. The V and J ends lost 7 bases and 4 bases respectively, with 16 bases between them. Germline V lookup: CDR1 LNHDA, CDR2 SQIVND (reference sequence). Here the CDR3 DNA reads TGTGCCAGTAACAATGCGGGGGAAGGCACTGAAGCTTTCTTT. It codes for CASNNAGEGTEAFF.

The chain uses TRBV24-1 and TRBJ1-5; no reliable D call. This CDR3 region has 14 residues. Trimming pared 6 bases from V and 0 bases from J, leaving 8 bases between. Per the germline V gene, CDR1 is KGHDR and CDR2 is SFDVKD. The CDR3 sequence: CATSTDDSNQPQHF. The DNA of the CDR3 is TGTGCCACCAGTACCGACGATAGCAATCAGCCCCAGCATTTT.

The J gene is TRBJ2-5, the V gene TRBV5-1, with TRBD2 matching 9 bases. The CDR3 is made up of 16 amino acids. After removal of 0 bases from V and 0 bases from J, the junction contained 3 bases not matched to a gene. The germline V gene has CDR1 SGHRS and CDR2 YFSETQ. This CDR3 is CASSLGPSGNQETQYF. CDR3 in DNA: TGCGCCAGCAGCTTGGGCCCTAGCGGGAACCAAGAGACCCAGTACTTC.

The chain has TRBV9 and TRBJ1-4; the match to TRBD1 covers 7 bases. Trimming took 4 bases from V and 2 from J; bases not matched to a gene: 5. The CDR3 contains 15 residues. Looked up from germline, CDR1 is SGDLS and CDR2 is YYNGEE. DNA for the CDR3: TGTGCCAGCAGCCCAGGGGGGACGACTAATGAAAAACTGTTTTTT. Translated: CASSPGGTTNEKLFF.

The chain uses TRBV9 and TRBJ2-3, with 8 bases aligning to TRBD2. Germline V gene lookup returns CDR1 SGDLS and CDR2 YYNGEE. V dropped 0 bases and J dropped 4; count of bases not matched to a gene: 1. This CDR3 spans 14 amino acids. The CDR3 loop reads CASSVAGGADTQYF. The DNA for the CDR3 is TGTGCCAGCAGCGTAGCGGGAGGGGCAGATACGCAGTATTTT.

This clone has a single count. The genes are TRBV30 and TRBJ1-4; 10 bases line up with TRBD1. This CDR3 comprises 16 residues. V gave up 1 base and J gave up 6 bases; unmatched junction bases: 8. Germline V gene data show CDR1 as GTSNPN and CDR2 as SVGIG (reference sequence). CDR3 amino acids: CAWSALIGTGDEKLFF. The DNA of the CDR3 is TGTGCCTGGAGTGCGCTGATTGGGACAGGGGATGAAAAACTGTTTTTT.

The genes are TRBV3-1 (or the pseudogene TRBV3-2) and TRBJ1-4; D possibly corresponds to TRBD1 (5 bases). V lost 1 base and J lost 6, with 9 bases in between. The germline V gene has CDR1 LGHDT and CDR2 YNNKEL (reference sequence). The CDR3 has 14 amino acids. The CDR3 sequence is CASSQGQSDEKLFF. The CDR3 nucleotides are TGTGCCAGCAGCCAAGGACAGTCGGATGAAAAACTGTTTTTT.

The chain recombines TRBV11-3 with TRBJ2-1, with TRBD2 matching 7 bases. CDR1 is SGHNT and CDR2 is YENEEA in the germline V gene. The CDR3 sequence is 16 residues long. Germline trimming cut 1 base from V and 4 bases from J; bases unmatched to any gene: 7. CDR3 coding DNA: TGTGCCAGCAGCTTAGTTATAGCGGGCGGGTACAATGAGCAGTTCTTC. It codes for CASSLVIAGGYNEQFF.

The chain recombines TRBV24-1 with TRBJ2-7, with D unclear. The length of the CDR3 is 13 residues. Trimming pared 7 bases from V and 4 bases from J, leaving 13 bases between. The germline CDR1 and CDR2 sequences are KGHDR and SFDVKD. The CDR3 sequence is CATSHGPLYEQYF. DNA of the CDR3: TGTGCCACCAGCCACGGGCCGCTTTACGAGCAGTACTTC.

The rearrangement uses TRBV18 and TRBJ2-7; the match to TRBD2 covers 9 bases. This CDR3 is 16 amino acids long. V dropped 2 bases and J dropped 3; count of bases not matched to a gene: 8. CDR1 and CDR2 from the germline V gene are KGHSH and LQKENI. CDR3 residues: CASSPDVGLAGYEQYF. CDR3 nucleotides: TGTGCCAGCTCACCAGACGTGGGACTAGCAGGCTACGAGCAGTACTTC.

The chain couples TRBV6-5 to TRBJ2-7; D not certain. Per the germline V gene, CDR1 is MNHEY and CDR2 is SVGAGI. CDR3 length: 11 amino acids. The germline V and J ends were trimmed by 4 bases and 3 bases, with 4 bases remaining between them. The CDR3: CASSFGYEQYF. Here the CDR3 DNA reads TGTGCCAGCAGTTTTGGCTACGAGCAGTACTTC.